The 6 T cell receptor beta chains below come from one sample, sequenced in a study of beta chain features in type 1 diabetes. Study findings and constraints: TCRB CDR3s from Type 1 diabetes patients were moderately but significantly shorter in all four CD4+ subsets.

All of the isolated RNA was reverse transcribed, so expressed TCRB transcripts were sequenced. TCRdb's table, derived via immunoSEQ multiplex PCR, lists solely in-frame clones and lacks some. The table shows roughly 140,000 clones, with 10% occurring only once. These receptors are not linked to any known antigen. Sequenced: central memory CD4+ T cells from blood. The receptors were gathered from a man between 25 and 39 years old with type 1 diabetes.

The rearrangement uses TRBV9 and TRBJ2-1; 11 bases match TRBD1. Unmatched junction bases numbered 5, after V lost 0 bases and J lost 9 bases. The CDR3 is 15 residues long. The germline V gene has CDR1 SGDLS and CDR2 YYNGEE. The CDR3 sequence is CASSVAADRGREQFF. The CDR3 bases are TGTGCCAGCAGCGTAGCTGCGGACAGGGGGCGTGAGCAGTTCTTC.

This clone appeared a few times. V is TRBV7-3 and J is TRBJ1-2; the D gene is possibly TRBD1 (5 bases). V lost 2 bases to trimming and J lost 3 bases, with 10 bases between them. The CDR3 runs 14 residues. Germline CDR1 reads SGHTA; CDR2 reads FQGTGA. The CDR3 nucleotides are TGTGCCAGCAGCTTACTGGGGCTGTACTATGGCTACACCTTC. Its protein product is CASSLLGLYYGYTF.

This clone showed up just a few times. The chain couples TRBV7-2 to TRBJ1-5; the D is unclear. V was clipped by 0 bases and J by 4 bases, with 10 bases between them. The CDR3 has 15 residues. CDR1 is SGHTA, CDR2 FQGNSA, per germline. The DNA of the CDR3 is TGTGCCAGCAGCTTAGCGGGCAGGTTGAATCAGCCCCAGCATTTT. Protein sequence: CASSLAGRLNQPQHF.

This clone was detected a few times. The V call is TRBV5-6, the J call TRBJ2-1; 13 bases agree with TRBD2. This CDR3 has 17 residues. Germline V gene sequence: CDR1 SGHDT, CDR2 YYEEEE. The J segment lost 9 bases and the V segment lost 0 bases, leaving 9 bases of the junction unmatched. The CDR3 region has the DNA TGTGCCAGCAGCTTGGGGATTGGACTAGCGGGAGTTGGTGAGCAGTTCTTC. The encoded protein is CASSLGIGLAGVGEQFF.

This clone was observed a few times. V gene TRBV18 combines with J gene TRBJ1-1, with TRBD1 as a possible D gene (6 bases). The length of the CDR3 is 15 residues. The germline V and J ends were trimmed by 3 bases and 3 bases, with 14 bases remaining between them. The germline gives CDR1 KGHSH, CDR2 LQKENI. CDR3 nucleotide sequence: TGTGCCAGCTCACCCAACAGGGTCCCCGACACTGAAGCTTTCTTT. This sequence encodes CASSPNRVPDTEAFF.

This clone was seen a handful of times. This chain joins TRBV27 and TRBJ2-5; D might be TRBD2 (5 bases). Trimming took 3 bases from V and 5 from J, leaving 13 bases between them. Germline V gene data show CDR1 as MNHEY and CDR2 as SMNVEV (reference sequence). This CDR3 comprises 14 residues. The CDR3 coding sequence is TGTGCCAGCAGTTTGGACGGCAGGAGGGAGACCCAGTACTTC. Its translation: CASSLDGRRETQYF.